Shown below are 4 T cell receptor beta chains from a single sample sequenced in a study of blood T cell repertoires in COVID-19. Assay used: immunoSEQ multiplex PCR; TCRdb lists only in-frame clones, some missing. The sample holds 90,000 to 120,000 clones, 88% seen once. Sequencing input: peripheral blood. All receptors derive from a man aged 50 or older with active or convalescent COVID-19.

This chain joins TRBV6-2 or TRBV6-3 and TRBJ2-1; 7 bases align to TRBD2. The junction had 0 bases not matched to a gene; V was cut back by 0 bases and J by 4 bases. CDR1 and CDR2 from the germline V gene are MNHEY and SVGEGT. The CDR3 is 14 residues long. As DNA, the CDR3 is TGTGCCAGCAGTTACTCGGGACTATACAATGAGCAGTTCTTC. Translating gives CASSYSGLYNEQFF.

This chain joins TRBV6-5 and TRBJ1-3; 9 bases agree with TRBD1. There are 15 residues in the CDR3. J gave up 8 bases and V 6 bases, and 11 bases lay outside the gene matches. Germline-derived CDR1 and CDR2 are MNHEY and SVGAGI. DNA of the CDR3: TGTGCCAGCAGCTCCCTTCCGGGACAGGGACACACCATATATTTT. This translates into CASSSLPGQGHTIYF.

The V call is TRBV6-5, the J call TRBJ2-7, with 8 bases fitting TRBD2. This CDR3 is 12 amino acids long. V was clipped by 8 bases and J by 3 bases; unmatched bases: 3. Per germline, CDR1 MNHEY and CDR2 SVGAGI. The CDR3 bases are TGTGCCAGCGTAGCGGGGTACTACGAGCAGTACTTC. This codes for CASVAGYYEQYF.

This clone showed up just a few times. V gene TRBV27 combines with J gene TRBJ2-7; the D gene is possibly TRBD2 (6 bases). V dropped 6 bases and J dropped 4 bases, with 16 bases sitting between them. Germline V gene sequence: CDR1 MNHEY, CDR2 SMNVEV (reference sequence). The length of the CDR3 is 14 residues. CDR3 bases: TGTGCCAGCAGCGCCGGGGGACTTCCTTACGAGCAGTACTTC. Translated: CASSAGGLPYEQYF.